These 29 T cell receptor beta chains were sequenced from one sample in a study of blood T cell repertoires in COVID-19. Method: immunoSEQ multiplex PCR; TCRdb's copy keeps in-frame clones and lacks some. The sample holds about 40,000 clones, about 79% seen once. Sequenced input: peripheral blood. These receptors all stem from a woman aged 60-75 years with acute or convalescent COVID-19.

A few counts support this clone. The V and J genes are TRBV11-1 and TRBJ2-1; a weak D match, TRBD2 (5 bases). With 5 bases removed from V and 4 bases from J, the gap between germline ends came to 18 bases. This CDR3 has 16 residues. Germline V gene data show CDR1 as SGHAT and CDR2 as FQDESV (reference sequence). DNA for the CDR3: TGTGCCAGCAGCCGGGGTAGTCGCTCGGTTTACAATGAGCAGTTCTTC. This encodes CASSRGSRSVYNEQFF.

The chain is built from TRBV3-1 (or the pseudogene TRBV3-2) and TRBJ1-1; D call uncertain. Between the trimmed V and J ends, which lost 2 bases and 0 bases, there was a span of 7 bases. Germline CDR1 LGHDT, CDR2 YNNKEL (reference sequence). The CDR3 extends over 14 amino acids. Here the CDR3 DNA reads TGTGCCAGCAGCCAATTACAGCTGAACACTGAAGCTTTCTTT. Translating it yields CASSQLQLNTEAFF.

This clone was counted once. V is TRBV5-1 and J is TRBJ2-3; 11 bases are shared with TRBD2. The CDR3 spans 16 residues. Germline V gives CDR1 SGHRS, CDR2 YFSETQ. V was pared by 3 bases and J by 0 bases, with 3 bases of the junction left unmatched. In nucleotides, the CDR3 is TGCGCCAGCAGCTCGGGACTAGCGGAAAGCACAGATACGCAGTATTTT. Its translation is CASSSGLAESTDTQYF.

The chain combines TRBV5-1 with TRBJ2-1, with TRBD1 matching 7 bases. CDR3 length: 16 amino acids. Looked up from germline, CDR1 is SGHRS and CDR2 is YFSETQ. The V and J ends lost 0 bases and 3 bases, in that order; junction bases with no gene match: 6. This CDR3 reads CASSLDGDRFYNEQFF. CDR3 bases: TGCGCCAGCAGCTTGGATGGGGACAGATTCTACAATGAGCAGTTCTTC.

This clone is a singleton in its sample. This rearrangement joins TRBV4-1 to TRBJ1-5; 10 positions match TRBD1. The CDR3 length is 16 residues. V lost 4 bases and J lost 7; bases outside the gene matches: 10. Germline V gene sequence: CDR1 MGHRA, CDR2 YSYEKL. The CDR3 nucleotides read TGCGCCAGCAGCCCTTCGACAGGGGGCGCAGGACAGCCCCAGCATTTT. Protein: CASSPSTGGAGQPQHF.

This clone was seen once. Here the CDR3 reads CAWSPRWGGLNEKLFF. The CDR3 nucleotides read TGTGCCTGGAGCCCACGGTGGGGGGGATTGAATGAAAAACTGTTTTTT. The chain couples TRBV30 to TRBJ1-4, with a possible D match to TRBD1 (5 bases). This CDR3 has 16 amino acids. The germline V gene has CDR1 GTSNPN and CDR2 SVGIG (reference sequence). V was pared by 3 bases and J by 5 bases, with 19 bases between. Drawing the rest from reference TRBV30 and TRBJ1-4, the complete variable domain is SQTIHQWPATLVQPVGSPLSLECTVEGTSNPNLYWYRQAAGRGLQLLFYSVGIGQISSEVPQNLSASRPQDRQFILSSKKLLLSDSGFYLCAWSPRWGGLNEKLFFGSGTQLSVL.

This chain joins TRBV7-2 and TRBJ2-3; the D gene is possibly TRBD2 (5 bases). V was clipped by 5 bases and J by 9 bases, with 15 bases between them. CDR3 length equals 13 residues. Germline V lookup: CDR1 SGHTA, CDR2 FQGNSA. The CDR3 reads CASSPNARGTQYF. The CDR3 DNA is TGTGCCAGCAGCCCCAATGCCCGCGGGACGCAGTATTTT. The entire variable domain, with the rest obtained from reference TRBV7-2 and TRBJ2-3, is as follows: GAGVSQSPSNKVTEKGKDVELRCDPISGHTALYWYRQSLGQGLEFLIYFQGNSAPDKSGLPSDRFSAERTGGSVSTLTIQRTQQEDSAVYLCASSPNARGTQYFGPGTRLTVL.

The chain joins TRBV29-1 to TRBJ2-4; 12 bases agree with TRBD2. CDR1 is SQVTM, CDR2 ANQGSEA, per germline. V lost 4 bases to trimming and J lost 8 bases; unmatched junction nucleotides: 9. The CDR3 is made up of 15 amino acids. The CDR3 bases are TGCAGCGTTGGTCGACTAGCGGGGGATATAGACATTCAGTACTTC. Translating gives CSVGRLAGDIDIQYF.

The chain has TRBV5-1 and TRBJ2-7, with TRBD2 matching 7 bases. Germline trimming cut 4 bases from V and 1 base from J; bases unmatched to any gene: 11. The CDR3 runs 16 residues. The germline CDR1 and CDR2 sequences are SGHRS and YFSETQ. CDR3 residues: CASSPGAGMRSYEQYF. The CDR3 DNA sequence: TGCGCCAGCAGCCCAGGAGCGGGAATGAGGTCCTACGAGCAGTACTTC.

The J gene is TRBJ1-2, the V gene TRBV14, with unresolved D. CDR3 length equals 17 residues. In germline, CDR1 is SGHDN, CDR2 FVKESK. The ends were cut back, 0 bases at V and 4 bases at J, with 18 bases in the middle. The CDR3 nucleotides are TGTGCCAGCAGCCAAGATTACGCCACGTCGGTCCTCTATGGCTACACCTTC. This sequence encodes CASSQDYATSVLYGYTF.

CDR3 sequence: CASSRQGGSYEQYF. In DNA form, the CDR3 reads TGTGCCAGCAGTAGGCAGGGCGGCTCCTACGAGCAGTACTTC. The chain combines TRBV27 with TRBJ2-7; tentatively, D is TRBD1 (5 bases). The V gene's germline CDR1 is MNHEY and CDR2 SMNVEV (reference sequence). The CDR3 length is 14 residues. Trimming took off 5 bases at V and 0 bases at J, with 11 bases between the two ends.

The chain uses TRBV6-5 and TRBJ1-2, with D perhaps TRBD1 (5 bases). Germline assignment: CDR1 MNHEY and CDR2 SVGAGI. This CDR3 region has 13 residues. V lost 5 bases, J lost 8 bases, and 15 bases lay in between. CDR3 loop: CASSKQVYGGYTF. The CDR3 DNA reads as TGTGCCAGCAGTAAACAGGTTTACGGAGGCTACACCTTC.

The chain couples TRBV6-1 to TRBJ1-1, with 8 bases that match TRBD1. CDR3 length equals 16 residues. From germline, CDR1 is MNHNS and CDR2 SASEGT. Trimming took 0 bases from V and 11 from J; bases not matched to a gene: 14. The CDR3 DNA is TGTGCCAGCAGTGAAGCGCTTCTTAGGACAGGGCAAAGGGCTTTCTTT. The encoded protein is CASSEALLRTGQRAFF.

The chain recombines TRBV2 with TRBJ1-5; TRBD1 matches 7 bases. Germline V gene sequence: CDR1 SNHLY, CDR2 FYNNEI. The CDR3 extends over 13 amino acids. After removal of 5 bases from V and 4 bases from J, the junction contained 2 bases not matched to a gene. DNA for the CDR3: TGTGCCAGCAGTTGGGACAGTAATCAGCCCCAGCATTTT. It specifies CASSWDSNQPQHF.

CDR3 sequence reads: CASSSSGLSRAGELFF. The CDR3 DNA reads as TGTGCCAGCAGCTCCTCGGGCCTCAGCAGGGCCGGGGAGCTGTTTTTT. This rearrangement joins TRBV5-5 to TRBJ2-2; possible D gene TRBD1, 5 bases. Trimming took off 3 bases at V and 6 bases at J, with 18 bases between the two ends. CDR3 length: 16 amino acids. Germline assignment: CDR1 SGHKS and CDR2 YYEKEE (reference sequence).

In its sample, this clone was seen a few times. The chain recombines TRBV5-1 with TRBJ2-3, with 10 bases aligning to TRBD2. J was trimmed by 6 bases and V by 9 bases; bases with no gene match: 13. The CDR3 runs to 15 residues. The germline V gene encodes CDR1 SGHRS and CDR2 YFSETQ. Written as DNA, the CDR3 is TGCGCCACCCAAAGGCTCGCACTAGCGGGGGATACGCAGTATTTT. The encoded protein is CATQRLALAGDTQYF.

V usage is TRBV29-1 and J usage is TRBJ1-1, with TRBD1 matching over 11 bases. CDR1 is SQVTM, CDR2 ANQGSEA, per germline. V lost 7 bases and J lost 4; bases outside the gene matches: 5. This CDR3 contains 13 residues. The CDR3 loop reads CSGDRGAPTEAFF. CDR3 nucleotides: TGCAGCGGGGACAGGGGGGCTCCCACTGAAGCTTTCTTT.

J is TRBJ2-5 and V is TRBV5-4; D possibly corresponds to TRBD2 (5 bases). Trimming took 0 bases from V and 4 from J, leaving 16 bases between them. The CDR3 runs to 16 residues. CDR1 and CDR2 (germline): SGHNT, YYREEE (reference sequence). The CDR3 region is CASSLGKLTRAETQYF. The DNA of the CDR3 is TGTGCCAGCAGCTTGGGCAAACTTACTAGGGCAGAGACCCAGTACTTC.

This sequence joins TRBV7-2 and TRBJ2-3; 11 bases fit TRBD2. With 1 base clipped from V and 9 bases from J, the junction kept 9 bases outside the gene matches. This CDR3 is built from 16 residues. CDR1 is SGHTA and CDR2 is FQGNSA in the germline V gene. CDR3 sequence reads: CASSLVGSGGAETQYF. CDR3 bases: TGTGCCAGCAGCTTAGTAGGTAGCGGGGGGGCGGAAACGCAGTATTTT. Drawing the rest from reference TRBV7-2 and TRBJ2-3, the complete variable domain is GAGVSQSPSNKVTEKGKDVELRCDPISGHTALYWYRQSLGQGLEFLIYFQGNSAPDKSGLPSDRFSAERTGGSVSTLTIQRTQQEDSAVYLCASSLVGSGGAETQYFGPGTRLTVL.

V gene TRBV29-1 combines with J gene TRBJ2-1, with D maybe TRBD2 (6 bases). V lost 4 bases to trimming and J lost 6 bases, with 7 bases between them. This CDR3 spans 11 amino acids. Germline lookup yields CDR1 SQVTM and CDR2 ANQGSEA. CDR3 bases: TGCAGCGTTGGGAGGGGCAATGAGCAGTTCTTC. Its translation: CSVGRGNEQFF.

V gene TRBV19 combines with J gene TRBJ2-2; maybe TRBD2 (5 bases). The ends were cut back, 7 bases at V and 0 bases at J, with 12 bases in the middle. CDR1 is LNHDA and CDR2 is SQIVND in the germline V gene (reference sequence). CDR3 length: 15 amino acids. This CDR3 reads CASTEGDANTGELFF. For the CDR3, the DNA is TGTGCCAGTACCGAGGGAGACGCGAACACCGGGGAGCTGTTTTTT. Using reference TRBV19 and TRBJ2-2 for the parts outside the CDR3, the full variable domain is DGGITQSPKYLFRKEGQNVTLSCEQNLNHDAMYWYRQDPGQGLRLIYYSQIVNDFQKGDIAEGYSVSREKKESFPLTVTSAQKNPTAFYLCASTEGDANTGELFFGEGSRLTVL.

The CDR3 DNA is TGTGCCAGCAGTTACCTGCCAGGGCCCCTGTACGAGCAGTACTTC. Protein product: CASSYLPGPLYEQYF. The rearrangement links TRBV6-5 to TRBJ2-7, with TRBD1 as a possible D gene (5 bases). Trimming cost V 2 bases and J 4 bases, with 15 bases left between them. The CDR3 runs to 15 residues. Germline CDR1 MNHEY, CDR2 SVGAGI.

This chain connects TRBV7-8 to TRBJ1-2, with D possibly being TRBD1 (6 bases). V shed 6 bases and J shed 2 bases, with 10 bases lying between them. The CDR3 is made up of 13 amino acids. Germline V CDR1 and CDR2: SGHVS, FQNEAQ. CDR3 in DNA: TGTGCCAGCAGACCCGGGACAAACTATGGCTACACCTTC. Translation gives CASRPGTNYGYTF.

The CDR3 reads CASSMAGTGYKNTEAFF. The CDR3 DNA sequence: TGTGCCAGTAGTATGGCCGGGACAGGGTACAAGAACACTGAAGCTTTCTTT. The chain has TRBV19 and TRBJ1-1; 9 nucleotides align to TRBD1. V lost 3 bases, J lost 1 base, and 9 bases stayed unmatched. Germline-derived CDR1 and CDR2 are LNHDA and SQIVND (reference sequence). CDR3 length equals 17 residues.

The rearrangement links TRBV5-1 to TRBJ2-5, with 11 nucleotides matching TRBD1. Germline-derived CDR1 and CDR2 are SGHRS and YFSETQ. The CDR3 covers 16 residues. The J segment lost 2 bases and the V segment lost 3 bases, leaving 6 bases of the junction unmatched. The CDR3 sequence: CASSSGTGGRQETQYF. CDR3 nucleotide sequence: TGCGCCAGCAGCTCCGGGACAGGGGGTCGACAAGAGACCCAGTACTTC.

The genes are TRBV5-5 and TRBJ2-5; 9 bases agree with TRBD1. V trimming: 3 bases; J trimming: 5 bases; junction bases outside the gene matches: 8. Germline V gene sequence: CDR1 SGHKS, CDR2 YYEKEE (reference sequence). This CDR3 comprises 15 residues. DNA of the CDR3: TGTGCCAGCAGCTCCCACTACAGGGGGCTCGAGACCCAGTACTTC. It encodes CASSSHYRGLETQYF. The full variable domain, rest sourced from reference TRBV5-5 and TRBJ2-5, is DAGVTQSPTHLIKTRGQQVTLRCSPISGHKSVSWYQQVLGQGPQFIFQYYEKEERGRGNFPDRFSARQFPNYSSELNVNALLLGDSALYLCASSSHYRGLETQYFGPGTRLLVL.

This CDR3 is CASSQVLNKENYGYTF. DNA of the CDR3: TGCGCCAGCAGCCAAGTGTTGAATAAAGAGAACTATGGCTACACCTTC. The rearrangement joins TRBV4-1 to TRBJ1-2; D call uncertain. CDR1 is MGHRA, CDR2 YSYEKL, per germline. Trimming stripped 1 base from V and 2 bases from J, with 14 bases between. The CDR3 spans 16 residues.

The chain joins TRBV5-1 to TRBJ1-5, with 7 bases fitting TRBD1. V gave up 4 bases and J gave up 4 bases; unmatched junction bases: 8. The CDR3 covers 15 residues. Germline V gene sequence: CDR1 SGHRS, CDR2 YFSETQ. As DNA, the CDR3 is TGCGCCAGCAGCCCCACACCAGGGGGGAATCAGCCCCAGCATTTT. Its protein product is CASSPTPGGNQPQHF.

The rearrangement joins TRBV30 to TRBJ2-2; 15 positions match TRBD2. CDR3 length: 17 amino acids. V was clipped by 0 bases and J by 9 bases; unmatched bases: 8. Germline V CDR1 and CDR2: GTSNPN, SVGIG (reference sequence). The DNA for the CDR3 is TGTGCCTGGAGTGTACTTTGGACTAGCGGGGGGGCCAGGGAGCTGTTTTTT. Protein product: CAWSVLWTSGGARELFF.